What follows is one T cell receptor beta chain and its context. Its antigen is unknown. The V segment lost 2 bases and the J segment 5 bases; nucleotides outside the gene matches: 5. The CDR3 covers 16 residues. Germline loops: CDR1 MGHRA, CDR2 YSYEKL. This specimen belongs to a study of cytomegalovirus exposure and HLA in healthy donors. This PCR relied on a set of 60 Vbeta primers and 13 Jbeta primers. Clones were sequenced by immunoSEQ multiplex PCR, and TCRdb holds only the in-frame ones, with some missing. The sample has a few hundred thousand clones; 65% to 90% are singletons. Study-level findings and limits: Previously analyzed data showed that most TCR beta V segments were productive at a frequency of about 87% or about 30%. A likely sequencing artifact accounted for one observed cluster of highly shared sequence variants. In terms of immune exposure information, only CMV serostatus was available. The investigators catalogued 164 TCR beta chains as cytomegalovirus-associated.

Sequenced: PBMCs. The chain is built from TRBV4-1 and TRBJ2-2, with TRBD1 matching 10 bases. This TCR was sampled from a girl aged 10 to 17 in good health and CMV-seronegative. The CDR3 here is CASSQRQGAGTGELFF. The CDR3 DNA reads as TGCGCCAGCAGCCAACGACAGGGGGCTGGAACCGGGGAGCTGTTTTTT.